Following are 10 T cell receptor beta chains from one sample sequenced in a study of pediatric ulcerative colitis (dated by TCRdb to the late 2010s). During colonoscopy, one to two rectal pinch biopsies were obtained for research purposes. The library was produced with the immunoSEQ multiplex PCR assay. Here the immuneACCESS table is served through TCRdb, limited to in-frame sequences with V and J called. Missing clones are a known gap in these copies; in checked studies unresolved V genes cover under half, and the rest lacks a known reason. The sample data list approximately 17,000 clones, and 80% of these were observed just once. The ten most abundant clones make up around 6.9% of the sample. The source material was gut tissue. The receptors originated from a boy aged 10-17 years who was a control in a study of pediatric ulcerative colitis.

The chain joins TRBV11-3 to TRBJ2-6, with D unresolved. CDR3 length equals 14 residues. Trimming shortened V by 0 bases and J by 4 bases, and 4 bases separated the two germline ends. Germline assignment: CDR1 SGHNT and CDR2 YENEEA. CDR3 nucleotides: TGTGCCAGCAGCTTAGACTCCGGGGCCAACGTCCTGACTTTC. Amino acid sequence: CASSLDSGANVLTF.

The chain recombines TRBV6-5 with TRBJ2-3, with 9 positions matching TRBD2. CDR3 length: 14 residues. V gave up 6 bases and J gave up 2 bases; unmatched junction bases: 3. CDR1 MNHEY and CDR2 SVGAGI come from the germline V gene. The CDR3 loop reads CASRWTSDTDTQYF. The CDR3 DNA reads as TGTGCCAGCAGATGGACTAGCGACACAGATACGCAGTATTTT.

The chain combines TRBV27 with TRBJ1-1; 8 positions agree with TRBD1. The CDR3 is 17 residues long. V was pared by 0 bases and J by 4 bases, with 10 bases of the junction left unmatched. From germline, CDR1 is MNHEY and CDR2 SMNVEV (reference sequence). The CDR3 spells CASSLSLRTGLGTEAFF. The CDR3 DNA is TGTGCCAGCAGTTTATCCTTAAGGACAGGGTTGGGCACTGAAGCTTTCTTT.

The rearrangement links TRBV27 to TRBJ2-2; D may match TRBD1 or TRBD2 (5 bases each). CDR1 and CDR2 from the germline V gene are MNHEY and SMNVEV (reference sequence). This CDR3 has 14 residues. The V end was cut by 4 bases, the J end by 6 bases, with 12 bases between. The CDR3 loop is CASSSVRDAGELFF. The CDR3 DNA follows: TGTGCCAGCAGTTCAGTACGGGACGCCGGGGAGCTGTTTTTT.

The V call is TRBV19, the J call TRBJ1-5; possibly TRBD1 for D (6 bases). The CDR3 consists of 14 residues. The V and J ends lost 5 bases and 5 bases respectively, with 13 bases between them. CDR1 is LNHDA and CDR2 is SQIVND in the germline V gene (reference sequence). The CDR3 is CASSYGGADQPQHF. CDR3 sequence (DNA): TGTGCCAGTAGTTACGGGGGGGCTGATCAGCCCCAGCATTTT.

The chain joins TRBV28 to TRBJ2-5; D is perhaps TRBD1 or TRBD2 (6 bases each). Per germline, CDR1 MDHEN and CDR2 SYDVKM. With 2 bases removed from V and 5 bases from J, the gap between germline ends came to 18 bases. The CDR3 runs 16 residues. The CDR3 loop is CASSLRGRGQGETQYF. The CDR3 DNA sequence: TGTGCCAGCAGTTTACGGGGCCGGGGGCAAGGGGAGACCCAGTACTTC.

Here the CDR3 DNA reads TGTGCCAGCAGCCCCGGGGGGGCTTCGACTAATGAAAAACTGTTTTTT. It specifies CASSPGGASTNEKLFF. The genes are TRBV7-2 and TRBJ1-4, with D tentatively TRBD1 (6 bases). V was pared by 5 bases and J by 2 bases, with 15 bases between. The germline V gene encodes CDR1 SGHTA and CDR2 FQGNSA. The CDR3 has 16 amino acids.

This clone was recorded a few times. This sequence joins TRBV5-8 and TRBJ1-1, with a weak D call TRBD1 (6 bases). CDR3 length: 13 amino acids. Germline V gene data show CDR1 as SGHTS and CDR2 as YDEGEE. V shed 6 bases and J shed 3 bases, with 12 bases lying between them. CDR3 in amino acids: CASKTGWDTEAFF. The DNA for the CDR3 is TGTGCCAGCAAGACAGGTTGGGACACTGAAGCTTTCTTT.

This sequence joins TRBV28 and TRBJ1-1; D ambiguous. The CDR3 has 13 amino acids. Germline CDR1 and CDR2: MDHEN and SYDVKM. The germline V and J ends were trimmed by 3 bases and 4 bases, with 9 bases remaining between them. The CDR3 sequence: CASSLPDVTEAFF. In DNA, the CDR3 is TGTGCCAGCAGTTTGCCCGATGTCACTGAAGCTTTCTTT.

The chain carries TRBV19 and TRBJ1-4; 8 positions match TRBD1. The CDR3 extends over 14 amino acids. Germline CDR1 and CDR2: LNHDA and SQIVND (reference sequence). Trimming at V came to 6 bases and at J to 7 bases, leaving 7 bases not matched to a gene. CDR3 loop: CASSRTGLSEKLFF. The CDR3 nucleotides are TGTGCCAGTAGCCGGACAGGGCTGAGTGAAAAACTGTTTTTT.